The clone carrying this T cell receptor beta chain came up many times. These data come from a study of regulatory T cells in long-lasting Graves disease. Time point described: newly diagnosed GD, antithyroid drugs for less than 3 months. Extracted RNA from PBMCs served as the source of the TCR library. Building of the TCR beta libraries involved iRepertoire HTBI primers and Arm-PCR of CDR3 regions. TCRdb recomputed calls from the multiplex PCR reads with MiXCR, one row per CDR3 protein. The data hold about 450,000 distinct CDR3 sequences, with around 13% observed a single time. CDR1 and CDR2 from the germline V gene are SGHRS and YFSETQ. This CDR3 is built from 16 residues. V was cut by 0 bases and J by 3 bases, with 13 bases left in between. This sample was shared with a second study, whose subject was T cells in Graves' hyperthyroidism and ophthalmopathy.

This chain links TRBV5-1 with TRBJ2-1; no firm D call. The TCR was taken from a woman aged 50 to 60 with Graves disease. The sequencing used peripheral blood mononuclear cells (PBMCs), collected at new diagnosis, from a patient treated with antithyroid drugs. CDR3 DNA: TGCGCCAGCAGCTTGGGTACCGGGTCTGACTACAATGAGCAGTTCTTC. Residues: CASSLGTGSDYNEQFF.